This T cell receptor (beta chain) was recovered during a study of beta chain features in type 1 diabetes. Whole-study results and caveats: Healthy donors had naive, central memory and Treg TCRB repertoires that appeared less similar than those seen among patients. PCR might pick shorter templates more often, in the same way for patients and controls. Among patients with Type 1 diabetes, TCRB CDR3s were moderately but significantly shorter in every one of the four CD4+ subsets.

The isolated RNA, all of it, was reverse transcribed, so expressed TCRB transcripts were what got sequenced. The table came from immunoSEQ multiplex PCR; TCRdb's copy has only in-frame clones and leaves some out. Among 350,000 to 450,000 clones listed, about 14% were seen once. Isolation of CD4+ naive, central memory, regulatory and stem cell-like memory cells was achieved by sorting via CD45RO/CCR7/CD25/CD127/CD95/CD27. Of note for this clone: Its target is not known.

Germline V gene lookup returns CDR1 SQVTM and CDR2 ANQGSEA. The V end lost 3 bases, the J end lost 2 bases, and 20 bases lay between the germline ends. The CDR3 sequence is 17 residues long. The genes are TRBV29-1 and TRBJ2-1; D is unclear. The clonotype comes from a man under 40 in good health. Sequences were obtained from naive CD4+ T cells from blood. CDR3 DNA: TGCAGCGTTGACTCTACAGTCCGAGTTAGTCCCTACAATGAGCAGTTCTTC. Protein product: CSVDSTVRVSPYNEQFF.